This T cell receptor beta chain was found in a study of T cell changes during pregnancy in multiple sclerosis. This clone came up once. The assay was immunoSEQ multiplex PCR, and TCRdb's table has in-frame clones only and misses some. Of fewer than 55,000 clones detected, 90% to 95% appear once; the ten largest clones hold around 1%. This CDR3 has 14 amino acids. Trimming cost V 0 bases and J 5 bases, with 10 bases left between them. Germline CDR1 and CDR2: MNHEY and SMNVEV (reference sequence). The V call is TRBV27, the J call TRBJ2-5; a possible D gene is TRBD2 (6 bases). This TCR was sampled from a female donor with multiple sclerosis, enrolled in a pregnancy study. The source was peripheral blood, collected after pregnancy. The CDR3 is CASSLSGGTETQYF. In nucleotides, the CDR3 is TGTGCCAGCAGTTTATCTGGGGGGACCGAGACCCAGTACTTC.